What follows are 30 T cell receptor beta chains derived from one specimen sequenced in a study of blood T cell repertoires in COVID-19. Sequencing was performed with immunoSEQ multiplex PCR; in TCRdb, only in-frame clones are kept and a portion is missing. The sample has 390,000 or so clones; more than 75% are singletons. The material sequenced was PBMCs or T cells enriched from blood (not recorded which). The receptor set was obtained from a woman in her 50s who had recovered from COVID-19.

The chain has TRBV12-3 or TRBV12-4 and TRBJ1-2; D is uncertain. Trimming pared 4 bases from V and 7 bases from J, leaving 10 bases between. The CDR3 is 12 residues long. CDR3 bases: TGTGCCAGCAGTTCGACGGGTTTTGGCTACACCTTC. Translation: CASSSTGFGYTF.

This clone was counted a few times. CDR3 loop: CASTGGQANSPLHF. In nucleotides, the CDR3 is TGTGCCAGCACCGGCGGACAGGCTAATTCACCCCTCCACTTT. This rearrangement joins TRBV6-5 to TRBJ1-6; TRBD1 matches 7 bases. V shed 7 bases and J 6 bases; nucleotides not matched to a gene: 6. The CDR3 sequence is 14 residues long. Germline V gene data show CDR1 as MNHEY and CDR2 as SVGAGI.

The gene calls are TRBV2 and TRBJ2-3; maybe TRBD1 (6 bases). V lost 6 bases, J lost 8 bases, and 21 bases lay in between. Germline V CDR1 and CDR2: SNHLY, FYNNEI. This CDR3 has 15 residues. CDR3 protein: CASSPGTHRGGTQYF. DNA for the CDR3: TGTGCCAGCAGCCCCGGGACACACCGAGGCGGTACGCAGTATTTT.

This clone turned up a few times. Here the CDR3 reads CASSVGGSGNTIYF. The CDR3 region has the DNA TGTGCCAGCAGCGTTGGAGGTTCTGGAAACACCATATATTTT. The chain recombines TRBV7-8 with TRBJ1-3; unclear D gene. Germline V gives CDR1 SGHVS, CDR2 FQNEAQ. The V end lost 5 bases, the J end lost 1 base, and 9 bases lay between the germline ends. The CDR3 contains 14 residues.

V is TRBV18 and J is TRBJ2-3; possible D gene TRBD1, 6 bases. The CDR3 sequence is 17 residues long. The V end lost 3 bases, the J end lost 4 bases, and 20 bases lay between the germline ends. From germline, CDR1 is KGHSH and CDR2 LQKENI. CDR3 coding DNA: TGTGCCAGCTCACCTCGGCAGGGGCCGGAGGTTGCAGATACGCAGTATTTT. Its protein is CASSPRQGPEVADTQYF.

The chain couples TRBV18 to TRBJ2-7, with a possible D match to TRBD1 (5 bases). CDR3 length: 13 residues. Germline V CDR1 and CDR2: KGHSH, LQKENI. The V and J ends lost 3 bases and 6 bases respectively, with 12 bases between them. The CDR3 reads CASSPYQGAEQYF. CDR3 in DNA: TGTGCCAGCTCACCCTACCAGGGTGCCGAGCAGTACTTC.

The chain has TRBV7-9 and TRBJ2-2; a weak D match, TRBD1 (6 bases). V lost 4 bases and J lost 5, with 14 bases in between. Germline loops: CDR1 SEHNR, CDR2 FQNEAQ (reference sequence). The CDR3 extends over 15 amino acids. The DNA for the CDR3 is TGTGCCAGCAGCTCATACAGGGTGGCGACCGGGGAGCTGTTTTTT. This translates into CASSSYRVATGELFF.

This chain uses TRBV27 with TRBJ2-1, with 13 positions matching TRBD2. J lost 10 bases, V lost 5 bases, and 8 bases had no gene match. CDR3 length equals 15 residues. Per the germline V gene, CDR1 is MNHEY and CDR2 is SMNVEV (reference sequence). CDR3 nucleotide sequence: TGTGCCAGCAGTCGGACTAGCGGGGGAACGGAGGAGCAGTTCTTC. Translated, it gives CASSRTSGGTEEQFF.

This clone has just one count. The V call is TRBV7-2, the J call TRBJ1-5; 9 positions agree with TRBD1. Germline lookup yields CDR1 SGHTA and CDR2 FQGNSA. The CDR3 loop spans 13 amino acids. The V and J ends lost 4 bases and 5 bases, in that order; junction bases with no gene match: 0. This chain's CDR3 is CASSWTGDQPQHF. In DNA, the CDR3 is TGTGCCAGCAGCTGGACAGGGGATCAGCCCCAGCATTTT. Full variable domain (outside the CDR3, taken from reference TRBV7-2 and TRBJ1-5): GAGVSQSPSNKVTEKGKDVELRCDPISGHTALYWYRQSLGQGLEFLIYFQGNSAPDKSGLPSDRFSAERTGGSVSTLTIQRTQQEDSAVYLCASSWTGDQPQHFGDGTRLSIL.

The chain uses TRBV29-1 and TRBJ1-1; no clear D. Trimming took 7 bases from V and 1 from J, leaving 13 bases between them. CDR1 is SQVTM, CDR2 ANQGSEA, per germline. CDR3 length: 13 amino acids. The DNA for the CDR3 is TGCAGCGCCCACGCGTCGGGGAACACTGAAGCTTTCTTT. It translates to CSAHASGNTEAFF.

V is TRBV4-1 and J is TRBJ2-7, with 11 bases matching TRBD1. The CDR3 is 16 residues long. After removal of 4 bases from V and 2 bases from J, the junction contained 7 bases not matched to a gene. Germline CDR1 reads MGHRA; CDR2 reads YSYEKL. CDR3 residues: CASSLLGQGAPYEQYF. The CDR3 DNA follows: TGCGCCAGCAGCCTCCTTGGACAGGGGGCACCCTACGAGCAGTACTTC.

The chain combines TRBV30 with TRBJ2-3; D call uncertain. The CDR3 is 15 amino acids. The germline V gene encodes CDR1 GTSNPN and CDR2 SVGIG (reference sequence). The V gene lost 3 bases and the J gene lost 0 bases, with 13 bases spanning the gap. CDR3 in amino acids: CAWSDQPTSTDTQYF. CDR3 DNA sequence: TGTGCCTGGAGCGATCAACCGACAAGCACAGATACGCAGTATTTT.

This clone was seen once. V and J are TRBV10-3 and TRBJ2-7; the match to TRBD1 covers 7 bases. Trimming took 6 bases from V and 2 from J; bases not matched to a gene: 7. Germline V lookup: CDR1 ENHRY, CDR2 SYGVKD. The CDR3 is 14 amino acids. The CDR3 region has the DNA TGTGCCATCAGATCAACGGGACAGCCCTACGAGCAGTACTTC. It specifies CAIRSTGQPYEQYF.

The rearrangement uses TRBV7-9 and TRBJ1-1; D gene ambiguous. V was clipped by 5 bases and J by 5 bases, with 15 bases between them. CDR3 size: 14 residues. Per the germline V gene, CDR1 is SEHNR and CDR2 is FQNEAQ (reference sequence). CDR3 nucleotides: TGTGCCAGCAGCGCACTCGGAAGAGGGACTGAAGCTTTCTTT. It is translated as CASSALGRGTEAFF.

The chain carries TRBV27 and TRBJ2-1; 13 nucleotides agree with TRBD2. The CDR3 is 15 residues long. The V and J ends lost 5 bases and 8 bases, in that order; junction bases with no gene match: 6. Germline V lookup: CDR1 MNHEY, CDR2 SMNVEV (reference sequence). This CDR3 reads CASSTTSGGADEQFF. The CDR3 coding sequence is TGTGCCAGCAGTACCACTAGCGGGGGGGCCGATGAGCAGTTCTTC.

The rearrangement links TRBV29-1 to TRBJ1-1; 9 bases agree with TRBD1. CDR3 length equals 14 residues. Germline V lookup: CDR1 SQVTM, CDR2 ANQGSEA. The V segment lost 7 bases and the J segment 0 bases; nucleotides outside the gene matches: 6. CDR3 residues: CSGGTGLVNTEAFF. The CDR3 DNA sequence: TGCAGCGGGGGGACAGGGCTTGTGAACACTGAAGCTTTCTTT.

The chain couples TRBV3-1 (or the pseudogene TRBV3-2) to TRBJ2-3, with no clear D. CDR1 LGHDT and CDR2 YNNKEL come from the germline V gene (reference sequence). This CDR3 contains 14 residues. Trimming stripped 4 bases from V and 0 bases from J, with 8 bases between. In nucleotides, the CDR3 is TGTGCCAGCAGCCTGGGCCTTAGCACAGATACGCAGTATTTT. This gives the protein CASSLGLSTDTQYF.

The V and J genes are TRBV29-1 and TRBJ1-5, with D possibly TRBD1 on 6 matching bases. CDR3 length: 15 amino acids. Germline V gives CDR1 SQVTM, CDR2 ANQGSEA. Trimming pared 5 bases from V and 0 bases from J, leaving 14 bases between. The CDR3 nucleotides are TGCAGCGTTTCCGGCGGGGGCAATAGCAATCAGCCCCAGCATTTT. Translated: CSVSGGGNSNQPQHF.

This clone turned up a few times. The rearrangement links TRBV28 to TRBJ2-7; TRBD2 matches 12 bases. The junction had 9 bases not matched to a gene; V was cut back by 5 bases and J by 7 bases. Germline-derived CDR1 and CDR2 are MDHEN and SYDVKM. This CDR3 region has 15 residues. In nucleotides, the CDR3 is TGTGCCAGCAGTCCCATGACTAGCGGGGGCCTGGAGCAGTACTTC. Amino acid sequence: CASSPMTSGGLEQYF.

The chain joins TRBV7-8 to TRBJ2-2, with a tentative D call TRBD1 (5 bases). This CDR3 comprises 14 residues. Germline CDR1 is SGHVS and CDR2 is FQNEAQ. The germline V and J ends were trimmed by 8 bases and 1 base, with 11 bases remaining between them. CDR3 protein: CASSIQGNTGELFF. CDR3 sequence (DNA): TGTGCCAGCTCCATTCAGGGGAACACCGGGGAGCTGTTTTTT.

The chain is built from TRBV4-1 and TRBJ1-1, with D tentatively TRBD1 (6 bases). Trimming took 3 bases from V and 1 from J, leaving 12 bases between them. This CDR3 is built from 15 residues. Per germline, CDR1 MGHRA and CDR2 YSYEKL. The CDR3 DNA reads as TGCGCCAGCAGCCAGTCGACAGGTCAGAACACTGAAGCTTTCTTT. This codes for CASSQSTGQNTEAFF.

In this sample, this clone turned up once. The V and J genes are TRBV7-2 and TRBJ1-2; TRBD1 might be the D (5 bases). Deletions cut 4 bases from V and 3 bases from J, with 12 bases between. The CDR3 loop spans 14 amino acids. Germline CDR1 and CDR2: SGHTA and FQGNSA. This CDR3 is CASSSMAGDYGYTF. DNA of the CDR3: TGTGCCAGCAGCTCGATGGCGGGGGACTATGGCTACACCTTC.

The rearrangement joins TRBV7-3 to TRBJ2-6; D possibly corresponds to TRBD1 (6 bases). The CDR3 is made up of 16 amino acids. Germline V gene sequence: CDR1 SGHTA, CDR2 FQGTGA. V lost 4 bases to trimming and J lost 4 bases, with 14 bases between them. The CDR3, as DNA: TGTGCCAGCAGCTCGTGGGGGACACCCGGGGCCAACGTCCTGACTTTC. Its translation is CASSSWGTPGANVLTF.

The chain is built from TRBV28 and TRBJ2-1, with TRBD1 matching over 8 bases. V shed 6 bases, J shed 3 bases, and the junction held 7 bases outside the gene matches. Per the germline V gene, CDR1 is MDHEN and CDR2 is SYDVKM. The CDR3 covers 15 residues. CDR3 coding DNA: TGTGCCAGCAGCCCTGACAGGGGAATCTACAATGAGCAGTTCTTC. The encoded protein is CASSPDRGIYNEQFF.

The chain links TRBV6-5 to TRBJ1-2, with a tentative D call TRBD1 (6 bases). CDR3 length: 14 residues. Looked up from germline, CDR1 is MNHEY and CDR2 is SVGAGI. The V and J ends lost 8 bases and 2 bases respectively, with 15 bases between them. The CDR3 loop is CASLENQGNYGYTF. The CDR3 nucleotides read TGTGCCAGCCTGGAGAATCAGGGGAACTATGGCTACACCTTC.

The rearrangement uses TRBV7-2 and TRBJ2-7, with D perhaps TRBD1 (6 bases). CDR3 length: 13 residues. V lost 5 bases and J 3 bases, leaving 11 bases between the germline ends. Germline loops: CDR1 SGHTA, CDR2 FQGNSA. CDR3 loop: CASSNGQNYEQYF. The CDR3 nucleotides are TGTGCCAGCAGCAACGGACAGAACTACGAGCAGTACTTC. Complete variable domain (other parts from reference TRBV7-2 and TRBJ2-7): GAGVSQSPSNKVTEKGKDVELRCDPISGHTALYWYRQSLGQGLEFLIYFQGNSAPDKSGLPSDRFSAERTGGSVSTLTIQRTQQEDSAVYLCASSNGQNYEQYFGPGTRLTVT.

The chain couples TRBV5-8 to TRBJ2-5; no firm D call. Per germline, CDR1 SGHTS and CDR2 YDEGEE. The CDR3 has 11 residues. V lost 3 bases to trimming and J lost 11 bases, with 11 bases between them. CDR3 in DNA: TGTGCCAGCAGCTCCAACACAGTTCAGTACTTC. It yields the protein CASSSNTVQYF. Variable domain in full (rest from reference TRBV5-8 and TRBJ2-5): EAGVTQSPTHLIKTRGQQATLRCSPISGHTSVYWYQQALGLGLQFLLWYDEGEERNRGNFPPRFSGRQFPNYSSELNVNALELEDSALYLCASSSNTVQYFGPGTRLLVL.

The chain is built from TRBV28 and TRBJ2-3; TRBD2 matches 8 bases. J gave up 2 bases and V 6 bases, and 10 bases lay outside the gene matches. The length of the CDR3 is 16 residues. Germline-derived CDR1 and CDR2 are MDHEN and SYDVKM. DNA of the CDR3: TGTGCCAGCAGGTTGAGAGGAGCGGGGGCCACAGATACGCAGTATTTT. Translated: CASRLRGAGATDTQYF.

This chain joins TRBV7-9 and TRBJ1-2; 10 bases fit TRBD1. The CDR3 extends over 12 amino acids. Trimming at V came to 5 bases and at J to 8 bases, leaving 2 bases not matched to a gene. Germline-derived CDR1 and CDR2 are SEHNR and FQNEAQ (reference sequence). The CDR3 sequence: CASSQTGGGYTF. CDR3 nucleotides: TGTGCCAGCAGCCAGACAGGGGGCGGCTACACCTTC. The full variable domain, in which reference TRBV7-9 and TRBJ1-2 provide the parts outside the CDR3, is DTGVSQNPRHKITKRGQNVTFRCDPISEHNRLYWYRQTLGQGPEFLTYFQNEAQLEKSRLLSDRFSAERPKGSFSTLEIQRTEQGDSAMYLCASSQTGGGYTFGSGTRLTVV.

The J gene is TRBJ1-3, the V gene TRBV9, with 7 positions matching TRBD1. The J segment lost 2 bases and the V segment lost 0 bases, leaving 2 bases of the junction unmatched. This CDR3 has 15 residues. The germline V gene encodes CDR1 SGDLS and CDR2 YYNGEE. CDR3 coding DNA: TGTGCCAGCAGCGTAGGACAGGGTCCTGGAAACACCATATATTTT. It translates to CASSVGQGPGNTIYF. Full variable domain (rest looked up from reference TRBV9 and TRBJ1-3): DSGVTQTPKHLITATGQRVTLRCSPRSGDLSVYWYQQSLDQGLQFLIQYYNGEERAKGNILERFSAQQFPDLHSELNLSSLELGDSALYFCASSVGQGPGNTIYFGEGSWLTVV.